This T cell receptor (beta chain) derives from a study of blood T cell repertoires in COVID-19. Across the study: Samples of COVID-19 (acute and convalescent) were obtained from the United States, Italy and Spain.

Data came from immunoSEQ multiplex PCR; TCRdb stores just in-frame clones and leaves some out. The table lists approximately 500,000 clones, 80% to 90% of them singletons. CDR3 length: 13 amino acids. With 4 bases clipped from V and 3 bases from J, the junction kept 2 bases outside the gene matches. Germline CDR1 reads MGHDK; CDR2 reads SYGVNS. The sequencing sample was made of peripheral blood. This chain links TRBV25-1 with TRBJ2-7; 8 nucleotides agree with TRBD1. The sequence came from a human donor in a cohort sampled during active COVID-19. The CDR3 DNA is TGTGCCAGCAGTGTCGGGACAGGCTACGAGCAGTACTTC. It codes for CASSVGTGYEQYF.